The T cell receptor (beta chain) described here comes from a study of shared clonotypes between healthy human individuals (TCRdb year 2020). Regarding the study in general: A couple of women and a few men aged 18 to 49 years were included in the cohort. Per donor, three plates each were used for CD4 naive and CD4 memory, two for CD8 naive, and one for CD8 memory. Between about 0.9 and 9 billion PBMCs per donor were obtained by leukapheresis. To estimate repertoire size and how much clonotype sharing occurs between individuals, the study deeply sequenced the blood TCR repertoires of several healthy adults. Different laboratories and diverse techniques were used to prepare libraries and sequence TCR repertoires, to increase sequencing depth and limit assay-specific biases. What the study reported, not specific to this receptor: Only blood was sampled, and tissue TCR repertoires likely differ from those in blood. Clonotypes shared by all four sorted-subset donors showed higher generation probabilities than non-shared clonotypes. Based on pairwise subsampling, the degree of clonotype sharing among donors was expected to be affected by sequencing depth. Naive subsets generally had larger estimated clonotype richness than memory subsets. Even with the large sequencing depth, rarefaction of the sorted-subset datasets indicated that sequencing was incomplete. Because the study included a small number of donors, the genetic and exposure-history diversity represented was limited. Sharing across several donors was observed for roughly 5% of naive CD4, 3.5% of naive CD8, 2% to 2.5% of memory CD4, and 0.4% of memory CD8 clonotypes.

CDR1 and CDR2 were assigned from the germline V gene as SGHRS and YFSETQ. The CDR3 runs 17 residues from the cysteine to the phenylalanine. This entry keeps only the CDR3 DNA: 51 bases, framed from base 1. The germline ends are 24 bases apart after V is trimmed by 8 bases and J by 0 bases. CD8 naive samples were CD45RO-negative cells positively selected for CCR7, giving a CD45RA+CCR7+ population that excluded TemRA cells. The donors were healthy, HIV-negative adults who had no recently reported acute infections or vaccinations. Only Caucasian adults living in Nashville, Tennessee, USA were represented among the donors. Blood was obtained by leukapheresis, after which PBMCs were separated by Ficoll-Histopaque density gradient centrifugation and cryopreserved in liquid nitrogen vapor phase. Purity and quantity of every magnetically sorted T cell population were checked by analytical flow cytometry. Genomic DNA was isolated from each sorted fraction and quantified by UV absorbance on a Nanodrop 2000c.

Using the deep immunoSEQ assay, multiplex PCR amplified TCR CDR3 regions from genomic DNA. Genomic DNA extracted from each cell subset was distributed evenly over all wells of several immunoSEQ 96-well plates, and each plate served as one replicate. For sorted subsets, 150 to 250 ng genomic DNA, equal to 30,000 to 35,000 T cell genomes, was loaded into each replicate PCR. The purified libraries were quantified using a Qubit 3.0 fluorometer, sized with a Bioanalyzer 2100, and then quantified again using the KAPA Library Quantification kit. Every immunoSEQ 96-well plate was sequenced on a dedicated single-read 150-cycle Illumina NextSeq 550 flow cell. The authors' analysis ran thus. Because the immunoSEQ output held only junctional sequences and lacked quality scores, the filtering could not match the filtering applied to full-length reads. Sequences were annotated with PyIR, a Python wrapper for IgBLAST v1.9, and V/J genes and CDR3 were assigned using IMGT germline references. Reads with weak V/J assignments (E-value above 1e-6), missing CDR3, stop codons, out-of-frame junctions, or ambiguous translated residues were removed. A V3J clonotype was defined by an identical inferred V gene, J gene, and CDR3 amino acid sequence. Percentage overlap between repertoires was calculated by dividing the number of shared unique clonotypes by the size of the smaller repertoire. RTK rarefaction, the Chao1 estimator, and Recon v2.1 estimates of unobserved clonotypes were used to assess repertoire richness. Generation probabilities were computed with OLGA for all TCRbeta clonotypes obtained by the gDNA method from four donors. In TCRdb, the immuneACCESS table is reduced to in-frame sequences with V and J assigned. These tables do not hold every clone; where another copy was compared, an unresolved V gene accounts for under half, and the others remain unexplained. D and trimming were read from the DNA, whereas the V and J calls and clone size are those reported in that table. The sample table holds about 580,000 clones, of which roughly 98% were seen once. Approximately 0.3% of the sample is taken by the ten largest.

Comment on this clone: Its antigen remains unidentified. Base qualities are missing; no much larger clone stands one base away.

Recombination linked TRBV5-1 to TRBJ2-7; the D region may be TRBD1 or TRBD2, each matching 6 bases equally. The clonotype comes from a man aged 30 to 39 in good health. Sequenced material: naive CD8+ T cells sorted from blood. The sample's cell subset or site label, decoded: CD45RA+CCR7+. The DNA sequence follows: TGCGCCAGAACGCTGTTGGGGGGCAATGGGGGCTCCTACGAGCAGTACTTC. Translated, it gives CARTLLGGNGGSYEQYF.